One and the same sample provided the 21 T cell receptor beta chains below, sequenced in a study of technical replicates of blood from several donors. Sequenced by immunoSEQ multiplex PCR; TCRdb stores in-frame clones only, minus some. The profile shows about 100,000 clones, roughly 96% of them singletons. Sequences were obtained from T cells isolated from PBMCs. These receptors all come from a human donor in good health.

This sequence joins TRBV6-1 and TRBJ1-2; D unclear. The V and J ends lost 4 bases and 3 bases respectively, with 12 bases between them. The CDR3 loop spans 14 amino acids. Germline V gene lookup returns CDR1 MNHNS and CDR2 SASEGT. The CDR3 region is CASSATSGYYGYTF. DNA for the CDR3: TGTGCCAGCAGTGCAACGTCGGGATACTATGGCTACACCTTC.

The chain links TRBV13 to TRBJ2-1; D not certain. Germline assignment: CDR1 PRHDT and CDR2 FYEKMQ (reference sequence). Deletions cut 4 bases from V and 7 bases from J, with 8 bases between. The CDR3 has 12 amino acids. The CDR3 region has the DNA TGTGCCAGCAGCTCCGAGTATAATGAGCAGTTCTTC. Its protein product is CASSSEYNEQFF.

This chain connects TRBV27 to TRBJ2-1; D is undetermined. V lost 0 bases and J 7 bases, leaving 7 bases between the germline ends. This CDR3 has 13 residues. From germline, CDR1 is MNHEY and CDR2 SMNVEV (reference sequence). CDR3 coding DNA: TGTGCCAGCAGTTTATCCCCTATTAATGAGCAGTTCTTC. Its protein is CASSLSPINEQFF.

The V call is TRBV6-5, the J call TRBJ2-7, with D maybe TRBD2 (6 bases). The germline V gene has CDR1 MNHEY and CDR2 SVGAGI. This CDR3 has 16 amino acids. Trimming pared 2 bases from V and 3 bases from J, leaving 17 bases between. CDR3 protein: CASSYHQGMGGYEQYF. The CDR3 DNA sequence: TGTGCCAGCAGTTACCATCAGGGAATGGGAGGCTACGAGCAGTACTTC.

The V and J genes are TRBV5-1 and TRBJ2-7; 9 bases line up with TRBD2. The CDR3 sequence is 16 residues long. V dropped 0 bases and J dropped 7; count of bases not matched to a gene: 11. Per the germline V gene, CDR1 is SGHRS and CDR2 is YFSETQ. DNA of the CDR3: TGCGCCAGCAGCTTGGGTCCCCTAGCGGGAATGGGAGAGCAGTACTTC. It is translated as CASSLGPLAGMGEQYF.

This clone was seen a single time. The rearrangement uses TRBV13 and TRBJ2-7; 10 bases align to TRBD1. Losses at the gene ends were 6 bases for V and 4 bases for J; bases not matched to a gene: 18. The CDR3 consists of 18 residues. The germline gives CDR1 PRHDT, CDR2 FYEKMQ (reference sequence). The CDR3 loop is CASSLEGGTGTGVYEQYF. DNA for the CDR3: TGTGCCAGCAGTTTGGAAGGGGGGACCGGGACAGGGGTGTACGAGCAGTACTTC. The full variable domain, its missing parts supplied by reference TRBV13 and TRBJ2-7, is AAGVIQSPRHLIKEKRETATLKCYPIPRHDTVYWYQQGPGQDPQFLISFYEKMQSDKGSIPDRFSAQQFSDYHSELNMSSLELGDSALYFCASSLEGGTGTGVYEQYFGPGTRLTVT.

The rearrangement links TRBV4-1 to TRBJ2-7; TRBD2 aligns across 11 bases. This CDR3 is built from 15 residues. J was trimmed by 2 bases and V by 4 bases; bases with no gene match: 4. Germline CDR1 reads MGHRA; CDR2 reads YSYEKL. The CDR3 region has the DNA TGCGCCAGCAGCCGTCCGACTAGCGGGACCTACGAGCAGTACTTC. Protein: CASSRPTSGTYEQYF.

This clone occurred once. The gene calls are TRBV28 and TRBJ2-1, with unresolved D. V shed 5 bases and J shed 4 bases, with 12 bases lying between them. The germline V gene has CDR1 MDHEN and CDR2 SYDVKM. There are 14 residues in the CDR3. The chain's CDR3 is CASSRPAEYNEQFF. The CDR3 DNA follows: TGTGCCAGCAGTCGTCCTGCCGAGTACAATGAGCAGTTCTTC.

V is TRBV6-5 and J is TRBJ2-7; perhaps TRBD1 as D (5 bases). V was trimmed by 4 bases and J by 5 bases, leaving 15 bases between them. The CDR3 contains 14 residues. CDR1 MNHEY and CDR2 SVGAGI come from the germline V gene. For the CDR3, the DNA is TGTGCCAGCAGTTCCACTCAGGGTTTCCACGAGCAGTACTTC. This encodes CASSSTQGFHEQYF.

V usage is TRBV27 and J usage is TRBJ2-4; maybe TRBD2 (6 bases). With 5 bases removed from V and 1 base from J, the gap between germline ends came to 6 bases. Germline V gene sequence: CDR1 MNHEY, CDR2 SMNVEV (reference sequence). The CDR3 spans 13 residues. The CDR3: CASSREAKNIQYF. The CDR3 DNA follows: TGTGCCAGCAGTCGGGAGGCCAAAAACATTCAGTACTTC.

The J gene is TRBJ2-7, the V gene TRBV7-2; 9 positions agree with TRBD2. The junction had 10 bases not matched to a gene; V was cut back by 2 bases and J by 2 bases. Germline V gene data show CDR1 as SGHTA and CDR2 as FQGNSA. The CDR3 extends over 17 amino acids. The CDR3 loop is CASSLSLGSGSPYEQYF. CDR3 sequence (DNA): TGTGCCAGCAGCTTAAGTTTAGGTAGCGGGAGCCCCTACGAGCAGTACTTC.

This rearrangement joins TRBV15 to TRBJ2-3; TRBD2 matches 14 bases. In germline, CDR1 is LNHNV, CDR2 YYDKDF (reference sequence). V lost 5 bases and J lost 5; bases outside the gene matches: 3. This CDR3 is built from 15 residues. The DNA of the CDR3 is TGTGCCACCAGCGGGACTAGCGGGAGTGGAGATACGCAGTATTTT. This sequence encodes CATSGTSGSGDTQYF.

The chain carries TRBV19 and TRBJ2-1; D ambiguous. This CDR3 spans 11 amino acids. Trimming stripped 6 bases from V and 3 bases from J, with 3 bases between. The germline V gene encodes CDR1 LNHDA and CDR2 SQIVND (reference sequence). CDR3 in amino acids: CASSFYNEQFF. The CDR3 DNA is TGTGCCAGTAGCTTCTACAATGAGCAGTTCTTC.

The chain uses TRBV15 and TRBJ1-1; no firm D call. This CDR3 comprises 14 residues. Germline assignment: CDR1 LNHNV and CDR2 YYDKDF (reference sequence). V gave up 1 base and J gave up 7 bases, with 13 bases separating them. The CDR3 loop is CATSRVFDTDEAFF. The CDR3 DNA sequence: TGTGCCACCAGCAGAGTCTTCGACACAGATGAAGCTTTCTTT.

For the CDR3, the DNA is TGTGCCAGCAGCTTCGGACTAGCGGGAGAGACCCAGTACTTC. Protein product: CASSFGLAGETQYF. V gene TRBV9 combines with J gene TRBJ2-5, with 11 bases fitting TRBD2. Germline CDR1 and CDR2: SGDLS and YYNGEE. V trimming: 4 bases; J trimming: 4 bases; junction bases outside the gene matches: 3. The CDR3 extends over 14 amino acids. The full variable domain, rest sourced from reference TRBV9 and TRBJ2-5, is DSGVTQTPKHLITATGQRVTLRCSPRSGDLSVYWYQQSLDQGLQFLIQYYNGEERAKGNILERFSAQQFPDLHSELNLSSLELGDSALYFCASSFGLAGETQYFGPGTRLLVL.

The chain couples TRBV7-9 to TRBJ1-2; no clear D. The CDR3 has 13 amino acids. Trimming left V 2 bases short and J 4 bases short, with 8 bases between. Germline CDR1 and CDR2: SEHNR and FQNEAQ (reference sequence). CDR3 region: CASSLPDAYGYTF. The CDR3 DNA reads as TGTGCCAGCAGCTTACCAGATGCCTATGGCTACACCTTC.

CDR3 sequence: CASSQVITVDTQYF. CDR3 nucleotide sequence: TGTGCCAGCAGCCAAGTCATTACGGTAGATACGCAGTATTTT. The chain couples TRBV14 to TRBJ2-3; D unresolved. V was cut by 1 base and J by 5 bases, with 10 bases left in between. The CDR3 is 14 residues long. Germline CDR1 and CDR2: SGHDN and FVKESK.

The CDR3 is CASSLGLGGYEQFF. CDR3 nucleotides: TGCGCCAGCAGCCTGGGCTTGGGAGGCTATGAGCAGTTCTTC. The chain links TRBV4-3 to TRBJ2-1; tentative D call: TRBD2 (6 bases). The V gene lost 4 bases and the J gene lost 8 bases, with 15 bases spanning the gap. Germline V CDR1 and CDR2: LGHNA, YSLEER. The CDR3 totals 14 residues.

The chain joins TRBV2 to TRBJ2-1, with 10 bases fitting TRBD2. The CDR3 has 14 amino acids. Trimming took 7 bases from V and 8 from J; bases not matched to a gene: 8. The V gene's germline CDR1 is SNHLY and CDR2 FYNNEI. The CDR3 here is CASTPGLAEDEQFF. In DNA form, the CDR3 reads TGTGCCAGCACCCCCGGACTAGCGGAGGATGAGCAGTTCTTC. Based on the CDR3 plus reference TRBV2 and TRBJ2-1, the full variable domain is EPEVTQTPSHQVTQMGQEVILRCVPISNHLYFYWYRQILGQKVEFLVSFYNNEISEKSEIFDDQFSVERPDGSNFTLKIRSTKLEDSAMYFCASTPGLAEDEQFFGPGTRLTVL.

The chain joins TRBV6-5 to TRBJ2-5, with 9 positions matching TRBD2. Germline CDR1 reads MNHEY; CDR2 reads SVGAGI. V lost 6 bases, J lost 4 bases, and 9 bases stayed unmatched. The CDR3 spans 15 residues. The CDR3 is CASRRPIAGVETQYF. CDR3 nucleotide sequence: TGTGCCAGCAGGCGCCCCATAGCGGGAGTAGAGACCCAGTACTTC.

V usage is TRBV19 and J usage is TRBJ2-3, with 9 bases that match TRBD2. After removal of 9 bases from V and 4 bases from J, the junction contained 5 bases not matched to a gene. The CDR3 is made up of 13 amino acids. Germline V gene data show CDR1 as LNHDA and CDR2 as SQIVND (reference sequence). The CDR3, as DNA: TGTGCCAGCGACGGCGGGAGGGCAGATACGCAGTATTTT. Encoded protein: CASDGGRADTQYF.